This TCR beta chain was sequenced for a study of OX40 agonist ivuxolimab in advanced cancers. Study details: Enrollees could have had prior anti-PD-1, anti-PD-L1 or anti-CTLA-4 therapy, which under 50% had received. Study findings and constraints: At 0.1 to 3.0 mg/kg, CD4+ and CD8+ blood T cells expanded clonally by week 6. CD8+ T cells were the subset that, on average, had more expanded clones than CD4+.

Here immunoSEQ multiplex PCR was the method, and the copy in TCRdb shows in-frame clones only, minus some. In the table there are about 38,000 clones, roughly 87% of which are singletons. This clone was counted between two and nine times. Antigen: not known. This CDR3 comprises 11 residues. The germline V and J ends were trimmed by 5 bases and 5 bases, with 6 bases remaining between them. Looked up from germline, CDR1 is MNHEY and CDR2 is SMNVEV (reference sequence). The material was CD4+ or CD8+ T cells sorted from blood, obtained in a trial of the OX40 agonist ivuxolimab. This clonotype originated in an adult with an advanced solid tumor such as melanoma, head and neck, liver or kidney cancer. The chain recombines TRBV27 with TRBJ1-2; no clear D gene. CDR3 coding DNA: TGTGCCAGCAGTCAAGGGTATGGCTACACCTTC. Protein product: CASSQGYGYTF.